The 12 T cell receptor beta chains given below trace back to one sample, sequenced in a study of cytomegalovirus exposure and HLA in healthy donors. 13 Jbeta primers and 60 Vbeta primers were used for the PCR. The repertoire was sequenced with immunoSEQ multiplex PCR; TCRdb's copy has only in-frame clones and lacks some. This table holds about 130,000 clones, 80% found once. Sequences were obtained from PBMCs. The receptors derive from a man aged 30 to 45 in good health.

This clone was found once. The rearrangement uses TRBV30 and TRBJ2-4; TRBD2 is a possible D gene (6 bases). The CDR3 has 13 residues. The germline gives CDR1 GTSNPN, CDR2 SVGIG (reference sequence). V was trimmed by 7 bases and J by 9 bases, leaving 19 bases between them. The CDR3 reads CASSGGARSIQYF. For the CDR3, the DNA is TGTGCCTCCTCGGGCGGGGCCAGAAGCATTCAGTACTTC.

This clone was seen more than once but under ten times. The CDR3 coding sequence is TGTGCCAGCAGCCCAAACCCGCTAGCGGGGAACAATGAGCAGTTCTTC. Translated, it gives CASSPNPLAGNNEQFF. The chain is built from TRBV7-3 and TRBJ2-1; TRBD2 agrees at 9 bases. CDR1 is SGHTA, CDR2 FQGTGA, per germline. V lost 5 bases and J lost 5; bases outside the gene matches: 10. The CDR3 has 16 amino acids.

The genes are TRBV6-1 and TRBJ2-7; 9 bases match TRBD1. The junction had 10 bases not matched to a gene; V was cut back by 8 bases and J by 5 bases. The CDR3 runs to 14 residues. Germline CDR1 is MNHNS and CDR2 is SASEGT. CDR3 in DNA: TGTGCCAGCTCCTGGGGCGGGACAGGGCACGAGCAGTACTTC. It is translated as CASSWGGTGHEQYF.

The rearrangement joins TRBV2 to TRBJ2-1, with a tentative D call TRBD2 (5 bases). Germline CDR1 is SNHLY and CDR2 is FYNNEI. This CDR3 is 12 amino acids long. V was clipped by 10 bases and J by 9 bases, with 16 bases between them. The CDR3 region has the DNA TGTGCCACCTCGGGTGGACGGGGTGAGCAGTTCTTC. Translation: CATSGGRGEQFF.

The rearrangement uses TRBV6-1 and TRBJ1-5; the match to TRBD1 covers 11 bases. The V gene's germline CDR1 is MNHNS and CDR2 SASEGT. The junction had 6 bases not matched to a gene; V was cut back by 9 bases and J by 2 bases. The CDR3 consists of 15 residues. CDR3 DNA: TGTGCCAGTTGGACAGGGGGCTCGGGCAATCAGCCCCAGCATTTT. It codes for CASWTGGSGNQPQHF.

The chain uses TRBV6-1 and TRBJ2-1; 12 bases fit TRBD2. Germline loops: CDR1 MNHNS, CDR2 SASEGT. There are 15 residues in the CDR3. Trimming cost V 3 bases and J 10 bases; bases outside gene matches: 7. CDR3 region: CASSDLAGGNWEQFF. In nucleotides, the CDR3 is TGTGCCAGCAGTGATCTAGCGGGAGGGAACTGGGAGCAGTTCTTC.

CDR3 DNA: TGTGCTAGTGGAACTGGGACTAGCGGGAGTAGGGATGAGCAGTTCTTC. Protein: CASGTGTSGSRDEQFF. V gene TRBV12-5 combines with J gene TRBJ2-1, with 14 bases matching TRBD2. Germline V lookup: CDR1 LGHNT, CDR2 FRNRAP. Losses at the gene ends were 6 bases for V and 8 bases for J; bases not matched to a gene: 9. The CDR3 is 16 amino acids. Drawing the rest from reference TRBV12-5 and TRBJ2-1, the complete variable domain is DARVTQTPRHKVTEMGQEVTMRCQPILGHNTVFWYRQTMMQGLELLAYFRNRAPLDDSGMPKDRFSAEMPDATLATLKIQPSEPRDSAVYFCASGTGTSGSRDEQFFGPGTRLTVL.

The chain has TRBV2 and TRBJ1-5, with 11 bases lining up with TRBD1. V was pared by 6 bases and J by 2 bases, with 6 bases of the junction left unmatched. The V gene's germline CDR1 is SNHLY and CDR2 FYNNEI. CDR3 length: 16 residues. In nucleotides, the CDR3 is TGTGCCAGCAGCCGGACAGGGGGCAGGCGCAATCAGCCCCAGCATTTT. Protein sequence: CASSRTGGRRNQPQHF.

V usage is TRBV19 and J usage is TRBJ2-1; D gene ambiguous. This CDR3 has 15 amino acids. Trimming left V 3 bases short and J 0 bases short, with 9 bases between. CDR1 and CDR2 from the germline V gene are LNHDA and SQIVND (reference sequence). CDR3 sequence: CASSITGYSYNEQFF. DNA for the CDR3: TGTGCCAGTAGTATCACCGGTTACTCCTACAATGAGCAGTTCTTC.

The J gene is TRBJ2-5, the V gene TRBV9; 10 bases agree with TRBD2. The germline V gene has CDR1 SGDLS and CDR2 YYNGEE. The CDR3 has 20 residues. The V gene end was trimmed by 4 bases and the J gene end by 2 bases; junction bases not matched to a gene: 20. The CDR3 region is CASSHPRGLAERTGQETQYF. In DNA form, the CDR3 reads TGTGCCAGCAGCCACCCCCGTGGACTAGCGGAAAGGACGGGGCAAGAGACCCAGTACTTC.

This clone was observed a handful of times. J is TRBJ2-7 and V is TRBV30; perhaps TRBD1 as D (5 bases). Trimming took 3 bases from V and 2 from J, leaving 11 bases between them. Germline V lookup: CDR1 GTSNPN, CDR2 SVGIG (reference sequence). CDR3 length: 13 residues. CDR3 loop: CAWSPGLAYEQYF. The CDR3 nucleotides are TGTGCCTGGAGCCCAGGGCTGGCCTACGAGCAGTACTTC.

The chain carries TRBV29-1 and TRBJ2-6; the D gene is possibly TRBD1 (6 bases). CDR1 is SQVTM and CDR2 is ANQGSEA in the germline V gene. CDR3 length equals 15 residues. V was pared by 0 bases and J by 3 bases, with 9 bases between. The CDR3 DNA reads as TGCAGCGTTGAAGAGGCAGGGGTTGGGGCCAACGTCCTGACTTTC. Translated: CSVEEAGVGANVLTF.